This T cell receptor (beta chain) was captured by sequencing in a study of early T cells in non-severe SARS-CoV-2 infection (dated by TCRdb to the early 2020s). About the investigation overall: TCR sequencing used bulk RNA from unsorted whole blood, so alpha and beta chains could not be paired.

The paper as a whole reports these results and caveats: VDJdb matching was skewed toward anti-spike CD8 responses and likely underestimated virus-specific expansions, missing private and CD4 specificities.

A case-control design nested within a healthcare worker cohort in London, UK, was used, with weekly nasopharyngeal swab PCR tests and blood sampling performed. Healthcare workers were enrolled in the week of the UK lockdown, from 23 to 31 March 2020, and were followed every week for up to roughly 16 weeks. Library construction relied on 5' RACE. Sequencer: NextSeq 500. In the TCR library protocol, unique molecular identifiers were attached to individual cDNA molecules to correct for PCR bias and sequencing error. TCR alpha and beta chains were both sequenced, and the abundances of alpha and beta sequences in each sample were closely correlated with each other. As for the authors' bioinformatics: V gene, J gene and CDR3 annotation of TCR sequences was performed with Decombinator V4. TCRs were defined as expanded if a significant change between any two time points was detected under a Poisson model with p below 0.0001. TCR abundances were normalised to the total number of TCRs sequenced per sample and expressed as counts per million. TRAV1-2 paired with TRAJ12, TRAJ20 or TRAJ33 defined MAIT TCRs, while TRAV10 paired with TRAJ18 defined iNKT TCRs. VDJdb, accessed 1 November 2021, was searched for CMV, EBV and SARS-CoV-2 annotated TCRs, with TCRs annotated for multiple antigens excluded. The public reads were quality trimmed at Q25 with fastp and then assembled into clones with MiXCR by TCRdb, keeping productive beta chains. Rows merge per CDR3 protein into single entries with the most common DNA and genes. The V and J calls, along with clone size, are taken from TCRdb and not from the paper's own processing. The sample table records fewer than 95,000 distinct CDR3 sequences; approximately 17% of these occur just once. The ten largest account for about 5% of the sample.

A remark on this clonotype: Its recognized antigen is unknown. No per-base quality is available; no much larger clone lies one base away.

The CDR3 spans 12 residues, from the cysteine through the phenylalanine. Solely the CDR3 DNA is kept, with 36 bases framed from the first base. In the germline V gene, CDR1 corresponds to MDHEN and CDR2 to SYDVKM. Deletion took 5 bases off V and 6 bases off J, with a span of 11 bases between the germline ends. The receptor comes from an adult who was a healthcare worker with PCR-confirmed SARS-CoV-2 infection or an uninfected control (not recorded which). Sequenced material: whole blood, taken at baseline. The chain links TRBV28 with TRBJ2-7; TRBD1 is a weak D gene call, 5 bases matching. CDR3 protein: CASSPGKGEQYF. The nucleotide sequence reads TGTGCCAGCAGTCCAGGGAAGGGCGAGCAGTACTTC. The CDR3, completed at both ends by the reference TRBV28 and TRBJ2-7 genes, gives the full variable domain DVKVTQSSRYLVKRTGEKVFLECVQDMDHENMFWYRQDPGLGLRLIYFSYDVKMKEKGDIPEGYSVSREKKERFSLILESASTNQTSMYLCASSPGKGEQYFGPGTRLTVT.